This TCR beta chain was profiled in a study of CD8+ T cells in alopecia areata. About the research overall: Treated patients were given 5 to 10 mg oral tofacitinib twice daily. Affected scalp percentage determined the severity score of treated patients.

As for treatment: oral pan-JAK inhibitor, 5-10 mg twice daily. The sequencing template was cDNA reverse transcribed from extracted RNA. Here immunoSEQ multiplex PCR was the method, and the copy in TCRdb shows in-frame clones only, minus some. This sample has 190,000 or so clones, with around 50% found just once. The study, taken as a whole, reports: A single nonresponder leaves the baseline CD8+ expansion link to response uncertain. Lesional scalp displayed greater clonality than normal scalp, most notably in alopecia totalis/universalis.

Remarks on this clone: Its antigen is as yet unknown.

Germline assignment: CDR1 ENHRY and CDR2 SYGVKD. CDR3 length equals 16 residues. Trimming removed 3 bases from V and 4 bases from J, with 16 bases in between. The chain has TRBV10-3 and TRBJ1-5, with D possibly matching TRBD1 (5 bases). This sample comprised CD8+ T cells sorted from blood, obtained at week 24, from a patient treated with tofacitinib. The sequence derives from a human donor with alopecia areata. The CDR3 protein is CAISEVAQGGNQPQHF. Written as DNA, the CDR3 is TGTGCCATCAGTGAAGTCGCCCAGGGTGGTAATCAGCCCCAGCATTTT.